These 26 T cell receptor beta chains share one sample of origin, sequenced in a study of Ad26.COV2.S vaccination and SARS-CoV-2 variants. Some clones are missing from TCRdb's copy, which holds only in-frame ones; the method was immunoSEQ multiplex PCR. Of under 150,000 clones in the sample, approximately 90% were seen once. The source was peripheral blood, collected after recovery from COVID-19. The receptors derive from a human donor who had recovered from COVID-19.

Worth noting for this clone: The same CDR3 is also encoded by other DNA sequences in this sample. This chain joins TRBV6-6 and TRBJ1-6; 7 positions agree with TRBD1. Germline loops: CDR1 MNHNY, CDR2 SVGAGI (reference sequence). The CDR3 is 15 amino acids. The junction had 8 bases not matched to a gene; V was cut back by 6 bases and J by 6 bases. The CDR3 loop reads CASREQQGSNSPLHF. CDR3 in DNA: TGTGCCAGCAGAGAGCAACAGGGGTCTAATTCACCCCTCCACTTT.

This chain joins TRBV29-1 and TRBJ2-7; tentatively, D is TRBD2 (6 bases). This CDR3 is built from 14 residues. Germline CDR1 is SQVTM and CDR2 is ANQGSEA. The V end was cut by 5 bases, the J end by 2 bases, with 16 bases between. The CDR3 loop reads CSVLRSGSTYEQYF. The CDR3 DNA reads TGCAGCGTTTTAAGATCCGGGAGCACCTACGAGCAGTACTTC.

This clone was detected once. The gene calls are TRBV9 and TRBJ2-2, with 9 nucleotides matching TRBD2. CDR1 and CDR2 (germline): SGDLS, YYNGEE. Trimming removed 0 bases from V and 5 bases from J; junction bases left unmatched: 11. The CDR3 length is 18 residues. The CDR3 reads CASSVGTRGGAYTGELFF. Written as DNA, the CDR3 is TGTGCCAGCAGCGTAGGGACTCGCGGGGGGGCGTATACCGGGGAGCTGTTTTTT.

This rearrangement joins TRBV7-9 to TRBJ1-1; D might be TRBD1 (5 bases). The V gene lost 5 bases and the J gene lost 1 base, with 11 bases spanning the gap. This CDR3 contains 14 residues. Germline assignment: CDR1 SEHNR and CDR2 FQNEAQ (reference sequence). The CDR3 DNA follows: TGTGCCAGCAGCGCGAGTACAGGGAACACTGAAGCTTTCTTT. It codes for CASSASTGNTEAFF.

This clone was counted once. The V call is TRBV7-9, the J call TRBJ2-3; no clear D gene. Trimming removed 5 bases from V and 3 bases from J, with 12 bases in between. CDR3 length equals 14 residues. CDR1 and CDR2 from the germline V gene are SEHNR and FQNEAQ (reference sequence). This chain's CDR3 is CASSPHPSTDTQYF. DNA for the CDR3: TGTGCCAGCAGCCCCCATCCTAGTACAGATACGCAGTATTTT.

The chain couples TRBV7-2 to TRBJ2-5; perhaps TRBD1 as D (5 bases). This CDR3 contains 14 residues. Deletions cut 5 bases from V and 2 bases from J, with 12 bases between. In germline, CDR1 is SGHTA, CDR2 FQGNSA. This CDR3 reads CASSALRGQETQYF. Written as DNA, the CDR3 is TGTGCCAGCAGCGCTCTAAGGGGACAAGAGACCCAGTACTTC. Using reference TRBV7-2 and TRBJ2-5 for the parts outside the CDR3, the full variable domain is GAGVSQSPSNKVTEKGKDVELRCDPISGHTALYWYRQSLGQGLEFLIYFQGNSAPDKSGLPSDRFSAERTGGSVSTLTIQRTQQEDSAVYLCASSALRGQETQYFGPGTRLLVL.

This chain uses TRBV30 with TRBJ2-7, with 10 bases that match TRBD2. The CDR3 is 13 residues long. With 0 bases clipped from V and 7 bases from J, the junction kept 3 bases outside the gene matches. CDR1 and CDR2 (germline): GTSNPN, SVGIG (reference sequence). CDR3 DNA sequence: TGTGCCTGGAGTGTAGCGGGAGGGCTAGAGCAGTACTTC. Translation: CAWSVAGGLEQYF.

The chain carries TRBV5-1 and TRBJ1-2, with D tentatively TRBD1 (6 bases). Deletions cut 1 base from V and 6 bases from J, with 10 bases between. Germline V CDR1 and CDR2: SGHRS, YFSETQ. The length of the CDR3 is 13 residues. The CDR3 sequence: CASSLSGGHGYTF. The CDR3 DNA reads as TGCGCCAGCAGCTTGTCTGGGGGCCATGGCTACACCTTC.

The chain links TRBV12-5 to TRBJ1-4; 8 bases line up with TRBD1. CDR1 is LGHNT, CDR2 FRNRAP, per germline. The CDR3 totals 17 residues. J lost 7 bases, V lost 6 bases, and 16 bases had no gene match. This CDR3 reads CASGPAEWGRGREKLFF. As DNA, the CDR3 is TGTGCTAGTGGCCCTGCCGAGTGGGGCAGGGGGCGTGAAAAACTGTTTTTT.

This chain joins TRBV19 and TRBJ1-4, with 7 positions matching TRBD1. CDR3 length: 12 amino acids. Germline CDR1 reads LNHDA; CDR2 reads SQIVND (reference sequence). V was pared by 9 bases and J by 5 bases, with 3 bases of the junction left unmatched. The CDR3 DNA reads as TGTGCCAGCCAGGGGGAGAATGAAAAACTGTTTTTT. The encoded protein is CASQGENEKLFF.

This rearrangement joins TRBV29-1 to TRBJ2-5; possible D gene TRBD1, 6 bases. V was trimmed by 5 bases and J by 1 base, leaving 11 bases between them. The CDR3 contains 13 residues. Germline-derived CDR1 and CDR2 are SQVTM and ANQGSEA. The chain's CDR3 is CSVRQVVQETQYF. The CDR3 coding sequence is TGCAGCGTTCGACAGGTCGTCCAAGAGACCCAGTACTTC.

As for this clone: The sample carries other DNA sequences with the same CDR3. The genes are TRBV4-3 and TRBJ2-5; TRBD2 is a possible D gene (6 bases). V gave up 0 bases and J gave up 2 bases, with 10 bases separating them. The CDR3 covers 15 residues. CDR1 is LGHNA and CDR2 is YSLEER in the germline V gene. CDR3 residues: CASSQDLEGQETQYF. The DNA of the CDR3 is TGCGCCAGCAGCCAAGATTTGGAGGGGCAAGAGACCCAGTACTTC.

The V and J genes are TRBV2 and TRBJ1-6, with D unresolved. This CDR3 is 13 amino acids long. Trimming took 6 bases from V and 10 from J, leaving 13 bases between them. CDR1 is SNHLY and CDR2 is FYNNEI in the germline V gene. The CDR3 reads CASREQGTSPLHF. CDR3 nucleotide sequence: TGTGCCAGCAGGGAGCAAGGTACCTCACCCCTCCACTTT.

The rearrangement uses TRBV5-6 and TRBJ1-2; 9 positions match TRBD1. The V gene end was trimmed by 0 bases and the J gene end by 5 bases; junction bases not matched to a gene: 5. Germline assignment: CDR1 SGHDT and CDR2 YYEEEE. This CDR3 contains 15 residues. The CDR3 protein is CASSLGGTGRYGYTF. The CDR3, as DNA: TGTGCCAGCAGCTTGGGAGGGACAGGGAGATATGGCTACACCTTC.

The CDR3 nucleotides are TGTGCCAGCAGCATCACGGGTTTACGGGGGAACTATGGCTACACCTTC. Translated: CASSITGLRGNYGYTF. V is TRBV6-2 or TRBV6-3 and J is TRBJ1-2; TRBD1 is a possible D gene (5 bases). CDR1 MNHEY and CDR2 SVGEGT come from the germline V gene. The CDR3 spans 16 residues. Trimming pared 6 bases from V and 2 bases from J, leaving 19 bases between.

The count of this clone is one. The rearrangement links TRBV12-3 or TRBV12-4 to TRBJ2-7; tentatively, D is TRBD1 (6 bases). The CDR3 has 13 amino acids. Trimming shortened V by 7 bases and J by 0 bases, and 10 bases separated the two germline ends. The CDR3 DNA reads TGTGCCAGCACTAAAGGGGGCTCCTACGAGCAGTACTTC. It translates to CASTKGGSYEQYF.

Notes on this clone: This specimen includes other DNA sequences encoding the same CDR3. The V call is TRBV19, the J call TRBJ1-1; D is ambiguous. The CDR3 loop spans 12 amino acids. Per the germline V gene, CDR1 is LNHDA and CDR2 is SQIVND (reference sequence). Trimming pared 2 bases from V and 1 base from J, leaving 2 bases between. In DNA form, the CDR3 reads TGTGCCAGTAGTATACAGAACACTGAAGCTTTCTTT. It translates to CASSIQNTEAFF.

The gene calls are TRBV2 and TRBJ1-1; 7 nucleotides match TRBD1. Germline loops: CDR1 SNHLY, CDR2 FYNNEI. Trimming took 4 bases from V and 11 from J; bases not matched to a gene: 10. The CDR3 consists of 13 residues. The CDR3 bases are TGTGCCAGCAGTGTCCCACCTCAGGGGGAGGCTTTCTTT. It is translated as CASSVPPQGEAFF.

CDR3 nucleotides: TGTGCCAGCAGTGAAGATGGGAGCAATCAGCCCCAGCATTTT. Its translation is CASSEDGSNQPQHF. The chain joins TRBV6-1 to TRBJ1-5; the D is unclear. Per germline, CDR1 MNHNS and CDR2 SASEGT. There are 14 residues in the CDR3. Trimming removed 1 base from V and 1 base from J, with 5 bases in between.

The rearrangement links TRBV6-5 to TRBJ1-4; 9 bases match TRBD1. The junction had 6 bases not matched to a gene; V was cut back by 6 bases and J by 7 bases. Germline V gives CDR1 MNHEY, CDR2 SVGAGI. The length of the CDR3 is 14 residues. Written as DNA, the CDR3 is TGTGCCAGCAGGCAAAACAGGGGGCGTGAAAAACTGTTTTTT. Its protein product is CASRQNRGREKLFF.

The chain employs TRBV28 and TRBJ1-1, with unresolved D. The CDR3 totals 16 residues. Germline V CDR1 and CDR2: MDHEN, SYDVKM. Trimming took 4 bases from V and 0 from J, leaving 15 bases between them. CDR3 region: CASSSDLSIMNTEAFF. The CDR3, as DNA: TGTGCCAGCAGTTCCGATTTAAGCATCATGAACACTGAAGCTTTCTTT. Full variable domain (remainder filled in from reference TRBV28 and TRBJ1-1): DVKVTQSSRYLVKRTGEKVFLECVQDMDHENMFWYRQDPGLGLRLIYFSYDVKMKEKGDIPEGYSVSREKKERFSLILESASTNQTSMYLCASSSDLSIMNTEAFFGQGTRLTVV.

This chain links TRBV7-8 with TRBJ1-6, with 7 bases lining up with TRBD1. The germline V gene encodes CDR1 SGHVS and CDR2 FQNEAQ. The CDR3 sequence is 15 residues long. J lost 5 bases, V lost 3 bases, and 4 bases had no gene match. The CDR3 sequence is CASSFKTGNNSPLHF. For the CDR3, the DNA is TGTGCCAGCAGCTTTAAGACAGGGAATAATTCACCCCTCCACTTT.

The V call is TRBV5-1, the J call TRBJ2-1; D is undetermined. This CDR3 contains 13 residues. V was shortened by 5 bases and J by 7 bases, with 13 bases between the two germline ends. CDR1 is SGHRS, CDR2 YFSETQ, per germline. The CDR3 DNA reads TGCGCCAGCAGGTCCCTGGTGGGTAATGAGCAGTTCTTC. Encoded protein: CASRSLVGNEQFF.

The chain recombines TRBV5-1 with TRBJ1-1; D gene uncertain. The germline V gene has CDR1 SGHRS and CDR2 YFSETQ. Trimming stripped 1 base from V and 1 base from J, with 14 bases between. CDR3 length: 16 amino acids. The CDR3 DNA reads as TGCGCCAGCAGCTTGAAGGTCTCATCAGGGAACACTGAAGCTTTCTTT. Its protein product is CASSLKVSSGNTEAFF.

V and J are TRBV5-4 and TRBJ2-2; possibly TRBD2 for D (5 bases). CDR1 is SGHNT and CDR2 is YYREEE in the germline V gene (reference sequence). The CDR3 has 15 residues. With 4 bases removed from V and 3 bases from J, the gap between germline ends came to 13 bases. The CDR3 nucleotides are TGTGCCAGCAGCGATGATCTACTAGACACCGGGGAGCTGTTTTTT. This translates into CASSDDLLDTGELFF.

CDR3 in DNA: TGTGCCAGCAGTTTTCAGCGGTTGGGGACCCAGTACTTC. Protein product: CASSFQRLGTQYF. The chain links TRBV27 to TRBJ2-5, with D possibly matching TRBD2 (5 bases). This CDR3 has 13 residues. The germline gives CDR1 MNHEY, CDR2 SMNVEV (reference sequence). Between the trimmed V and J ends, which lost 3 bases and 7 bases, there was a span of 12 bases.